What follows are 14 T cell receptor beta chains derived from one specimen sequenced in a study of blood T cell repertoires in COVID-19. Measured with immunoSEQ multiplex PCR; TCRdb has only the in-frame clones, and not every one. The sample shows about 180,000 clones, about 85% of them seen only once. Sequencing used peripheral blood. The receptors were gathered from a woman older than 75 with acute or convalescent COVID-19.

This clone was picked up a small number of times. The chain carries TRBV5-4 and TRBJ2-7, with 11 bases identical to TRBD2. Germline CDR1 SGHNT, CDR2 YYREEE (reference sequence). The length of the CDR3 is 16 residues. Trimming at V came to 0 bases and at J to 2 bases, leaving 4 bases not matched to a gene. As DNA, the CDR3 is TGTGCCAGCAGCTTGGCCCTAGCGGGAGGACCCTACGAGCAGTACTTC. It translates to CASSLALAGGPYEQYF.

This sequence joins TRBV7-3 and TRBJ1-2; 12 bases agree with TRBD1. V shed 5 bases and J 4 bases; nucleotides not matched to a gene: 8. The CDR3 extends over 16 amino acids. Germline V lookup: CDR1 SGHTA, CDR2 FQGTGA. CDR3 coding DNA: TGTGCCAGCAGCCCCAGGGGACAGGGGGCAGGCTATGGCTACACCTTC. Its translation: CASSPRGQGAGYGYTF.

V and J are TRBV30 and TRBJ1-1, with 10 positions matching TRBD1. V dropped 8 bases and J dropped 5; count of bases not matched to a gene: 8. The CDR3 is 13 amino acids. The V gene's germline CDR1 is GTSNPN and CDR2 SVGIG (reference sequence). In nucleotides, the CDR3 is TGTGCCCTAGACAGGGGGCTGGGAACTGAAGCTTTCTTT. It is translated as CALDRGLGTEAFF.

J is TRBJ1-1 and V is TRBV6-2 or TRBV6-3; maybe TRBD1 (6 bases). The CDR3 loop spans 14 amino acids. Trimming took off 4 bases at V and 1 base at J, with 10 bases between the two ends. Germline V gives CDR1 MNHEY, CDR2 SVGEGT. The CDR3 region has the DNA TGTGCCAGCAGTTCTCAGGGGTGGAACACTGAAGCTTTCTTT. Amino acid sequence: CASSSQGWNTEAFF.

This chain links TRBV27 with TRBJ2-7; 7 positions match TRBD2. V shed 6 bases and J 3 bases; nucleotides not matched to a gene: 5. Germline lookup yields CDR1 MNHEY and CDR2 SMNVEV (reference sequence). The CDR3 runs to 13 residues. The CDR3 loop is CASRLAAGYEQYF. The CDR3 bases are TGTGCCAGCAGGCTAGCGGCAGGCTACGAGCAGTACTTC.

The chain combines TRBV24-1 with TRBJ2-7; TRBD1 aligns across 7 bases. The length of the CDR3 is 16 residues. The germline CDR1 and CDR2 sequences are KGHDR and SFDVKD. Losses at the gene ends were 3 bases for V and 5 bases for J; bases not matched to a gene: 12. The CDR3 sequence: CATSDPRRQGVHEQYF. In nucleotides, the CDR3 is TGTGCCACCAGTGATCCGCGCCGACAGGGCGTCCACGAGCAGTACTTC.

V and J are TRBV12-3 or TRBV12-4 and TRBJ1-1; D remains unclear. The ends were cut back, 3 bases at V and 0 bases at J, with 5 bases in the middle. CDR3 length equals 13 residues. CDR3 DNA: TGTGCCAGCAGTTTCGGGTTGAACACTGAAGCTTTCTTT. Protein product: CASSFGLNTEAFF.

This chain connects TRBV5-6 to TRBJ1-1; a possible D gene is TRBD1 (5 bases). CDR3 length: 14 amino acids. Trimming removed 4 bases at V and 3 bases at J, with 13 bases between. CDR1 is SGHDT and CDR2 is YYEEEE in the germline V gene. The CDR3 region is CASSAWDWDTEAFF. CDR3 sequence (DNA): TGTGCCAGCAGCGCGTGGGACTGGGACACTGAAGCTTTCTTT.

The V call is TRBV15, the J call TRBJ2-3; TRBD2 agrees at 11 bases. Germline loops: CDR1 LNHNV, CDR2 YYDKDF (reference sequence). Unmatched junction bases numbered 13, after V lost 3 bases and J lost 8 bases. This CDR3 spans 17 amino acids. The DNA of the CDR3 is TGTGCCACCAGCAGCGGGCTGACTAGCGGGGATGGGACTACGCAGTATTTT. Protein product: CATSSGLTSGDGTTQYF.

V is TRBV19 and J is TRBJ2-3, with D possibly TRBD1 on 6 matching bases. The CDR3 covers 13 residues. V was shortened by 5 bases and J by 3 bases, with 9 bases between the two germline ends. Germline lookup yields CDR1 LNHDA and CDR2 SQIVND (reference sequence). The CDR3 loop is CASSDQGTDTQYF. CDR3 DNA sequence: TGTGCCAGTAGTGACCAGGGGACAGATACGCAGTATTTT.

The CDR3 loop reads CASSKGGGGGQETQYF. The CDR3 nucleotides are TGTGCCAGCAGCAAGGGCGGAGGGGGAGGGCAAGAGACCCAGTACTTC. The chain uses TRBV7-9 and TRBJ2-5; weak D call: TRBD2 (7 bases). V gave up 5 bases and J gave up 2 bases, with 18 bases separating them. CDR1 and CDR2 (germline): SEHNR, FQNEAQ (reference sequence). There are 16 residues in the CDR3. Supplemented by reference TRBV7-9 and TRBJ2-5, the full variable domain reads DTGVSQNPRHKITKRGQNVTFRCDPISEHNRLYWYRQTLGQGPEFLTYFQNEAQLEKSRLLSDRFSAERPKGSFSTLEIQRTEQGDSAMYLCASSKGGGGGQETQYFGPGTRLLVL.

In this sample, this clone turned up once. CDR3 in DNA: TGTGCCAGCAGCTTACCTAGCGGGGGGCCGGAGCAGTTCTTC. Its protein is CASSLPSGGPEQFF. V usage is TRBV7-2 and J usage is TRBJ2-1; 11 bases align to TRBD2. V lost 2 bases to trimming and J lost 10 bases; unmatched junction nucleotides: 4. CDR3 length: 14 amino acids. CDR1 is SGHTA and CDR2 is FQGNSA in the germline V gene. The entire variable domain, with the rest obtained from reference TRBV7-2 and TRBJ2-1, is as follows: GAGVSQSPSNKVTEKGKDVELRCDPISGHTALYWYRQSLGQGLEFLIYFQGNSAPDKSGLPSDRFSAERTGGSVSTLTIQRTQQEDSAVYLCASSLPSGGPEQFFGPGTRLTVL.

This chain connects TRBV5-4 to TRBJ1-5, with 8 bases lining up with TRBD1. This CDR3 has 15 residues. With V trimmed by 5 bases and J by 4 bases, 8 bases remained unmatched. Per germline, CDR1 SGHNT and CDR2 YYREEE (reference sequence). This CDR3 reads CASSPTGGMNQPQHF. The CDR3 DNA reads TGTGCCAGCAGTCCAACAGGGGGAATGAATCAGCCCCAGCATTTT. The full variable domain, its missing parts supplied by reference TRBV5-4 and TRBJ1-5, is ETGVTQSPTHLIKTRGQQVTLRCSSQSGHNTVSWYQQALGQGPQFIFQYYREEENGRGNFPPRFSGLQFPNYSSELNVNALELDDSALYLCASSPTGGMNQPQHFGDGTRLSIL.

This clone was recorded once. The CDR3 DNA reads as TGTGCCAGCAGTCGGCACCAGGGGCGTAGCGGGGAGCTGTTTTTT. Amino acid sequence: CASSRHQGRSGELFF. The V gene is TRBV7-3, the J gene TRBJ2-2; TRBD1 might be the D (6 bases). Germline CDR1 SGHTA, CDR2 FQGTGA. V lost 6 bases and J lost 7, with 18 bases in between. This CDR3 region has 15 residues.